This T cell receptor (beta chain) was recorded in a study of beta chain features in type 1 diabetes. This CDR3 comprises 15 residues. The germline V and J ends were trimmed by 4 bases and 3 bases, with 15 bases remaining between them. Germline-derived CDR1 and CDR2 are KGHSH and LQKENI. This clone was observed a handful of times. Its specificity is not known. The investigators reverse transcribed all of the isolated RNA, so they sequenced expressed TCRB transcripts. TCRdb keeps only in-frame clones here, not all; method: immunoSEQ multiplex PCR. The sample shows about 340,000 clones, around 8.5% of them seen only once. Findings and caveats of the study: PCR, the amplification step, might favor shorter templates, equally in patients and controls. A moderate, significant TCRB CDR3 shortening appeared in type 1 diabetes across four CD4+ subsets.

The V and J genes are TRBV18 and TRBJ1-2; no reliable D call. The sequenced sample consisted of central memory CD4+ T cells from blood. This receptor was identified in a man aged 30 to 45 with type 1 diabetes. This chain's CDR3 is CASSQGSDLDYGYTF. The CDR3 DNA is TGTGCCAGCTCACAAGGGAGTGACCTCGACTATGGCTACACCTTC. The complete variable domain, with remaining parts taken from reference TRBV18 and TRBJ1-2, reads NAGVMQNPRHLVRRRGQEARLRCSPMKGHSHVYWYRQLPEEGLKFMVYLQKENIIDESGMPKERFSAEFPKEGPSILRIQQVVRGDSAAYFCASSQGSDLDYGYTFGSGTRLTVV.